These 3 T cell receptor beta chains came from one sample sequenced in a study of OX40 agonist ivuxolimab in advanced cancers. TCRdb's copy holds only in-frame clones and misses some; the assay was immunoSEQ multiplex PCR. The sample lists 25,000 to 30,000 clones, almost 80% occurring once. The specimen was CD4+ or CD8+ T cells sorted from blood, collected in a trial of the OX40 agonist ivuxolimab. All receptors come from an adult with an advanced solid tumor such as melanoma, head and neck, liver or kidney cancer.

This chain connects TRBV6-1 to TRBJ1-2; D is perhaps TRBD1 (5 bases). CDR3 size: 14 residues. Trimming stripped 3 bases from V and 0 bases from J, with 8 bases between. Germline V gives CDR1 MNHNS, CDR2 SASEGT. The CDR3 sequence: CASSEGRANYGYTF. The CDR3 DNA is TGTGCCAGCAGTGAGGGACGGGCTAACTATGGCTACACCTTC.

This clone is termed medium-sized. This chain joins TRBV6-7 and TRBJ1-5; D gene uncertain. TRBV6-7 is labeled an ORF, and its function is uncertain. The ends were cut back, 2 bases at V and 2 bases at J, with 10 bases in the middle. This CDR3 contains 15 residues. Written as DNA, the CDR3 is TGTGCCAGCAGTTACCGCGTTTGCCGCAATCAGCCCCAGCATTTT. Its protein product is CASSYRVCRNQPQHF.

The chain carries TRBV6-6 and TRBJ1-2; D is perhaps TRBD1 (6 bases). CDR3 size: 14 residues. The germline gives CDR1 MNHNY, CDR2 SVGAGI (reference sequence). Trimming left V 4 bases short and J 6 bases short, with 15 bases between. In nucleotides, the CDR3 is TGTGCCAGCAGTTTCGGCGCAGGGGCTGATGGCTACACCTTC. Protein sequence: CASSFGAGADGYTF.